This T cell receptor (beta chain) derives from a study of T cell repertoires in cytomegalovirus infection (dated by TCRdb to the late 2010s). Broadly, across the study: Recently identified HLA-C-restricted CMV epitopes, whose presentation resists viral immunomodulation, were targeted by peptide stimulations together with well-studied HLA-B-restricted epitopes. The HLA type of each donor mattered for the analysis, because public TCR beta signatures pointed to carriage of CMV infection along with the matching HLA type. Broad study findings and their caveats: Carriers of CMV infection plus the relevant HLA type were discriminated by the cumulative frequency of public TCR beta family members in the study cohort and in an independent roughly 400-donor cohort. The ex vivo response was dominated by HLA-C-restricted CMV-specific TCR beta clonotypes, which also provided the single most frequent clonotype in two of eight donors.

The instrument was an Illumina HiSeq 1500. TCRdb applied fastp at Q25 and MiXCR to the public reads, then kept only in-frame beta chains. Identical CDR3 proteins give one entry, which carries the most common genes and DNA. The sample records around 900,000 distinct CDR3 sequences, roughly 30% of which are singletons. The top ten constitute roughly 13% of the sample. This clonotype was observed at least ten times. Its cognate antigen has yet to be identified. Within one base of it there is no much larger clone, and no base qualities were kept. In the paper's terms, the treatment or condition label means: in vitro stimulation with specific CMV peptide epitopes to enrich CMV-specific T cells. Here the sequenced sample was cultured CD8+ T cells from PBMCs, taken from culture after CMV antigen stimulation. The sequence derives from a human donor in good health (CMV status not recorded). Some clones in this sample may be carry-over from other donors' samples.

The DNA reads TGTGCCAGCAGCTTAGCGCTAGGGAAAGAGACCCAGTACTTC. The resulting protein is CASSLALGKETQYF. The chain couples TRBV7-8 to TRBJ2-5, with the D gene not clear enough to name. CDR1 and CDR2 are read off the germline V gene as SGHVS and FQNEAQ. Measured from the cysteine to the phenylalanine, the CDR3 is 14 residues long. Kept here is only the CDR3 DNA, which spans 42 bases and is read in frame from base 1. V sheds 0 bases and J sheds 3 bases, leaving 8 bases between their ends.